This T cell receptor beta chain was identified in a study of neurological immune-mediated disorders. Findings and caveats of the study: CDR3 amino acid sequences found in expanded clones were never shared across subjects, suggesting private repertoires in all groups. Falling below healthy controls, multiple sclerosis showed the least TCR clonal expansion, while HTLV-1-associated myelopathy showed the most.

The sample holds a few counts of this clonotype. Its specificity is not known. J gave up 5 bases and V 2 bases, and 4 bases lay outside the gene matches. The length of the CDR3 is 13 residues. CDR1 is DFQATT and CDR2 is SNEGSKA in the germline V gene (reference sequence). Synthesis of cDNA was accomplished via 5'RACE employing 10-nucleotide random UMIs. TCRdb used MiXCR to reprocess the 5' RACE reads, holding one entry per CDR3 protein. The sample records about 33,000 distinct CDR3 sequences, about 1.6% being singletons. This receptor was obtained from a woman younger than 45 with multiple sclerosis. The J gene is TRBJ1-1, the V gene TRBV20-1, with 8 bases lining up with TRBD1. Sequencing was carried out using PBMCs. The CDR3 DNA reads TGCAGTGCTAGACAGGGGGCTGTGACTGAAGCTTTCTTT. Its translation is CSARQGAVTEAFF.